A single sample gave rise to the 18 T cell receptor beta chains below, sequenced in a study of OX40 agonist ivuxolimab in advanced cancers. The repertoire was sequenced with immunoSEQ multiplex PCR; TCRdb's copy has only in-frame clones and lacks some. The table includes fewer than 120,000 clones, roughly 90% detected once. The starting material was CD4+ or CD8+ T cells sorted from blood, obtained in a trial of the OX40 agonist ivuxolimab. Receptors originate from an adult with an advanced solid tumor such as melanoma, head and neck, liver or kidney cancer.

This rearrangement joins TRBV6-5 to TRBJ1-5, with D hard to call. The germline V and J ends were trimmed by 0 bases and 0 bases, with 6 bases remaining between them. The CDR3 runs to 15 residues. Germline CDR1 and CDR2: MNHEY and SVGAGI. The CDR3 region has the DNA TGTGCCAGCAGTTACTCGGGGAATAGCAATCAGCCCCAGCATTTT. Protein product: CASSYSGNSNQPQHF.

The chain recombines TRBV30 with TRBJ1-1, with D possibly being TRBD1 (5 bases). The CDR3 has 13 residues. Germline-derived CDR1 and CDR2 are GTSNPN and SVGIG (reference sequence). Trimming stripped 2 bases from V and 6 bases from J, with 13 bases between. Written as DNA, the CDR3 is TGTGCCTGGAGTAAGGGGTCCTGGGCTGAAGCTTTCTTT. Protein product: CAWSKGSWAEAFF.

J is TRBJ2-7 and V is TRBV5-5; weak D call: TRBD1 (6 bases). CDR3 size: 14 residues. Trimming removed 4 bases at V and 12 bases at J, with 23 bases between. Germline CDR1 reads SGHKS; CDR2 reads YYEKEE (reference sequence). CDR3 in DNA: TGTGCCAGCAGCACAATTCCCGGGGACACTCGGCGGTACTTC. As protein: CASSTIPGDTRRYF.

The chain combines TRBV30 with TRBJ1-5, with D possibly matching TRBD1 (5 bases). CDR1 is GTSNPN and CDR2 is SVGIG in the germline V gene (reference sequence). The CDR3 has 14 residues. Trimming pared 0 bases from V and 4 bases from J, leaving 10 bases between. The CDR3 region is CAWSVVTANQPQHF. The CDR3 nucleotides are TGTGCCTGGAGTGTAGTGACAGCTAATCAGCCCCAGCATTTT.

The CDR3 bases are TGTGCCAGCAGCGTACAAACCAAAAACATTCAGTACTTC. Translated: CASSVQTKNIQYF. The chain joins TRBV7-3 to TRBJ2-4; D not certain. The CDR3 runs 13 residues. The germline gives CDR1 SGHTA, CDR2 FQGTGA. Deletions cut 5 bases from V and 2 bases from J, with 7 bases between.

J is TRBJ1-1 and V is TRBV5-5, with 8 bases that match TRBD1. The germline gives CDR1 SGHKS, CDR2 YYEKEE (reference sequence). CDR3 length: 15 amino acids. After removal of 5 bases from V and 2 bases from J, the junction contained 8 bases not matched to a gene. CDR3 coding DNA: TGTGCCAGCAGTCAAAGGACAGGGCGAAACACTGAAGCTTTCTTT. Its protein product is CASSQRTGRNTEAFF.

V and J are TRBV15 and TRBJ2-1; 8 bases are shared with TRBD1. J was trimmed by 3 bases and V by 1 base; bases with no gene match: 5. CDR1 LNHNV and CDR2 YYDKDF come from the germline V gene (reference sequence). The CDR3 sequence is 16 residues long. CDR3 sequence: CATSRGQGASYNEQFF. CDR3 sequence (DNA): TGTGCCACCAGCAGAGGCCAGGGGGCGAGCTACAATGAGCAGTTCTTC.

The table lists this clone with a few counts. The chain recombines TRBV6-5 with TRBJ2-3, with D perhaps assigned TRBD1 or TRBD2 (5 bases each). Trimming stripped 8 bases from V and 0 bases from J, with 9 bases between. This CDR3 is built from 13 residues. Germline lookup yields CDR1 MNHEY and CDR2 SVGAGI. The CDR3 nucleotides are TGTGCCAGCTGGGACCGTAGCACAGATACGCAGTATTTT. Its protein product is CASWDRSTDTQYF.

CDR3: CASSARDPGELFF. The DNA of the CDR3 is TGTGCCAGCAGCGCCCGGGACCCAGGGGAGCTGTTTTTT. This chain uses TRBV11-3 with TRBJ2-2; D may be TRBD1 or TRBD2 (5 bases each). The CDR3 length is 13 residues. The V gene lost 5 bases and the J gene lost 8 bases, with 12 bases spanning the gap. Germline values: CDR1 SGHNT, CDR2 YENEEA.

Worth noting for this clone: Other DNA sequences within the sample encode an identical CDR3. The CDR3 DNA follows: TGTGCCAGCAGCGCCCGACTGAGCACAGATACGCAGTATTTT. Residues: CASSARLSTDTQYF. The V and J genes are TRBV7-2 and TRBJ2-3; D uncertain. Trimming took 5 bases from V and 0 from J, leaving 9 bases between them. The germline CDR1 and CDR2 sequences are SGHTA and FQGNSA. CDR3 length: 14 residues. Complete variable domain (other parts from reference TRBV7-2 and TRBJ2-3): GAGVSQSPSNKVTEKGKDVELRCDPISGHTALYWYRQSLGQGLEFLIYFQGNSAPDKSGLPSDRFSAERTGGSVSTLTIQRTQQEDSAVYLCASSARLSTDTQYFGPGTRLTVL.

This rearrangement joins TRBV30 to TRBJ1-1; TRBD1 might be the D (6 bases). CDR1 is GTSNPN, CDR2 SVGIG, per germline (reference sequence). This CDR3 contains 14 residues. The V gene lost 5 bases and the J gene lost 0 bases, with 13 bases spanning the gap. Here the CDR3 reads CAWVHREMNTEAFF. CDR3 DNA: TGTGCCTGGGTTCACAGGGAGATGAACACTGAAGCTTTCTTT.

V usage is TRBV19 and J usage is TRBJ1-5; D remains ambiguous. In germline, CDR1 is LNHDA, CDR2 SQIVND (reference sequence). The CDR3 covers 17 residues. V was trimmed by 0 bases and J by 2 bases, leaving 14 bases between them. CDR3 in amino acids: CASSIDRREGRNQPQHF. The CDR3 DNA is TGTGCCAGTAGTATAGATCGAAGGGAAGGGCGCAATCAGCCCCAGCATTTT. The complete variable domain, with remaining parts taken from reference TRBV19 and TRBJ1-5, reads DGGITQSPKYLFRKEGQNVTLSCEQNLNHDAMYWYRQDPGQGLRLIYYSQIVNDFQKGDIAEGYSVSREKKESFPLTVTSAQKNPTAFYLCASSIDRREGRNQPQHFGDGTRLSIL.

The chain is built from TRBV5-1 and TRBJ2-1; D is possibly TRBD2 (6 bases). Trimming removed 3 bases from V and 1 base from J, with 14 bases in between. Germline V gene data show CDR1 as SGHRS and CDR2 as YFSETQ. This CDR3 is 16 amino acids long. CDR3 loop: CASSSSATGSYNEQFF. In DNA form, the CDR3 reads TGCGCCAGCAGCTCTAGCGCGACTGGGTCCTACAATGAGCAGTTCTTC.

This chain links TRBV10-3 with TRBJ1-5; D perhaps matches TRBD1 (5 bases). Trimming took off 3 bases at V and 0 bases at J, with 12 bases between the two ends. Per the germline V gene, CDR1 is ENHRY and CDR2 is SYGVKD. The CDR3 extends over 16 amino acids. CDR3 in DNA: TGTGCCATCAGTGACCTCGGGGGGGATAGCAATCAGCCCCAGCATTTT. Its protein product is CAISDLGGDSNQPQHF.

The J gene is TRBJ2-1, the V gene TRBV4-3; the match to TRBD2 covers 10 bases. The V segment lost 1 base and the J segment 4 bases; nucleotides outside the gene matches: 7. The CDR3 is made up of 17 amino acids. The germline V gene has CDR1 LGHNA and CDR2 YSLEER. The CDR3 loop reads CASSQAGGLAEYNEQFF. In nucleotides, the CDR3 is TGCGCCAGCAGCCAAGCGGGCGGACTAGCGGAGTACAATGAGCAGTTCTTC.

The chain recombines TRBV19 with TRBJ1-2; the D is unclear. Germline V gives CDR1 LNHDA, CDR2 SQIVND (reference sequence). The length of the CDR3 is 16 residues. Deletions cut 5 bases from V and 6 bases from J, with 22 bases between. The DNA of the CDR3 is TGTGCCAGTAGTCCTTTAAGGCCCAGAGAAATAAATGGCTACACCTTC. Translating it yields CASSPLRPREINGYTF.

This clone was counted once. CDR3 sequence: CASRVSGATNEKLFF. CDR3 DNA sequence: TGTGCCAGTAGGGTATCGGGGGCAACTAATGAAAAACTGTTTTTT. The V and J genes are TRBV19 and TRBJ1-4, with a tentative D call TRBD1 (5 bases). Germline V gives CDR1 LNHDA, CDR2 SQIVND (reference sequence). Deletions cut 6 bases from V and 0 bases from J, with 11 bases between. CDR3 length: 15 amino acids.

J is TRBJ2-2 and V is TRBV10-3; 12 bases agree with TRBD2. Per the germline V gene, CDR1 is ENHRY and CDR2 is SYGVKD. Losses at the gene ends were 4 bases for V and 3 bases for J; bases not matched to a gene: 12. CDR3 length equals 19 residues. CDR3 loop: CAISVKYLAGGPDTGELFF. In DNA form, the CDR3 reads TGTGCCATCAGTGTCAAGTACCTAGCGGGAGGGCCTGACACCGGGGAGCTGTTTTTT.